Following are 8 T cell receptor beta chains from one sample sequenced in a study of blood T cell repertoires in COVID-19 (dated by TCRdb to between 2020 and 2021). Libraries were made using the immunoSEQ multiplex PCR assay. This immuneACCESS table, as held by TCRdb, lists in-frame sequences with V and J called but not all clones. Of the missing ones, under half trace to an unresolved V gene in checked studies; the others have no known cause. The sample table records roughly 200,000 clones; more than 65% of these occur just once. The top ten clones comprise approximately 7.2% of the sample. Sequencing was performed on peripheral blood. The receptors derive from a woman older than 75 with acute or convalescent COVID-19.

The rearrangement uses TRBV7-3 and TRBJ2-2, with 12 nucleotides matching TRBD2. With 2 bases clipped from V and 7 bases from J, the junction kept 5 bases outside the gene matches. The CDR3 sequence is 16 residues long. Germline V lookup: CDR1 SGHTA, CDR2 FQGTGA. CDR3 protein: CASSLSGTSGRGELFF. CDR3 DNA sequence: TGTGCCAGCAGCTTATCGGGGACTAGCGGGCGCGGGGAGCTGTTTTTT. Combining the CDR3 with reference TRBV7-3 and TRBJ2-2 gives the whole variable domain GAGVSQTPSNKVTEKGKYVELRCDPISGHTALYWYRQSLGQGPEFLIYFQGTGAADDSGLPNDRFFAVRPEGSVSTLKIQRTERGDSAVYLCASSLSGTSGRGELFFGEGSRLTVL.

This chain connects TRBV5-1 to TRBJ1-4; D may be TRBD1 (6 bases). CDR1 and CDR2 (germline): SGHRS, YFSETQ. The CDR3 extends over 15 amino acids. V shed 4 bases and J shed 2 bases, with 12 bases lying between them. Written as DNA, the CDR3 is TGCGCCAGCAGCCCCTACCAGGGGACTAATGAAAAACTGTTTTTT. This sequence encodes CASSPYQGTNEKLFF.

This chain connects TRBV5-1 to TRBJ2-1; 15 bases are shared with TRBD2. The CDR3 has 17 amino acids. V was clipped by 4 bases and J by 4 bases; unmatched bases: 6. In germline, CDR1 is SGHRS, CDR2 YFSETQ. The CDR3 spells CASSPGLAGGRYNEQFF. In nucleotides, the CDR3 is TGCGCCAGCAGCCCGGGACTAGCGGGAGGCCGATACAATGAGCAGTTCTTC.

Written as DNA, the CDR3 is TGTGCCAGCAGATCGACAGGGGGTGGTACCGGGGAGCTGTTTTTT. It specifies CASRSTGGGTGELFF. This sequence joins TRBV6-5 and TRBJ2-2, with TRBD1 matching over 9 bases. CDR3 length equals 15 residues. The junction had 7 bases not matched to a gene; V was cut back by 6 bases and J by 5 bases. Germline CDR1 reads MNHEY; CDR2 reads SVGAGI.

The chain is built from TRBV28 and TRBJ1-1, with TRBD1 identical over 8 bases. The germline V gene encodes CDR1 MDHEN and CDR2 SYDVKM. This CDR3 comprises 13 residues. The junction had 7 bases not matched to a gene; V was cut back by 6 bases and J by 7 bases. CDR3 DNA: TGTGCCAGCAGCCTCACAGGGGGTGGTGAAGCTTTCTTT. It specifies CASSLTGGGEAFF.

CDR3 nucleotides: TGCGCCAGCAGCTTGGAGGGGGGGGCGGATTCACCCCTCCACTTT. Its protein product is CASSLEGGADSPLHF. The chain employs TRBV5-1 and TRBJ1-6; tentative D call: TRBD1 (6 bases). Germline CDR1 SGHRS, CDR2 YFSETQ. V was pared by 0 bases and J by 8 bases, with 12 bases between. There are 15 residues in the CDR3.

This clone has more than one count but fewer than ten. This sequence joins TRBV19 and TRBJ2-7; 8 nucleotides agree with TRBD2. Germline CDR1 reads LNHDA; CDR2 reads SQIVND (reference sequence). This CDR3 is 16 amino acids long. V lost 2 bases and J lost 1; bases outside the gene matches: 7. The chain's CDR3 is CASSILVAGGSYEQYF. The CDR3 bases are TGTGCCAGTAGTATACTGGTGGCGGGGGGATCCTACGAGCAGTACTTC. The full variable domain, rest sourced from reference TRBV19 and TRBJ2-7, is DGGITQSPKYLFRKEGQNVTLSCEQNLNHDAMYWYRQDPGQGLRLIYYSQIVNDFQKGDIAEGYSVSREKKESFPLTVTSAQKNPTAFYLCASSILVAGGSYEQYFGPGTRLTVT.

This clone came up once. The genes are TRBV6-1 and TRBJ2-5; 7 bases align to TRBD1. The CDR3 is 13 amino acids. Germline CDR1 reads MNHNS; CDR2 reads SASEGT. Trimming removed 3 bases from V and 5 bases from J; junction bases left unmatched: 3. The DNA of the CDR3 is TGTGCCAGCAGTGAGGGACAGAAGGAGACCCAGTACTTC. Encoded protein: CASSEGQKETQYF.